This T cell receptor (beta chain) was obtained from a study of regulatory dendritic cells for organ transplantation. Study-wide findings and caveats: Memory CD8+ T cells were the most oligoclonal; naive cells were highly diverse.

Comment on this clone: Its antigen is unidentified.

The germline V gene encodes CDR1 LGHNA and CDR2 YNFKEQ. The CDR3 totals 16 residues. The J segment lost 1 base and the V segment lost 0 bases, leaving 3 bases of the junction unmatched. Data came from immunoSEQ multiplex PCR; TCRdb stores just in-frame clones and leaves some out. The sample lists almost 35,000 clones; approximately 88% were seen once. FACS sorted CD4+ or CD8+ T cells into CD45RA+ naive and CD45RO+ memory. The sample consisted of naive CD4+ T cells from blood. Noted subset: CD45RA+ naive T cells. The chain recombines TRBV4-2 with TRBJ1-5; TRBD1 agrees at 7 bases. The sequence derives from a human donor in good health. This CDR3 reads CASSQDHRGSNQPQHF. The CDR3 nucleotides read TGTGCCAGCAGCCAAGATCACAGGGGCAGCAATCAGCCCCAGCATTTT.